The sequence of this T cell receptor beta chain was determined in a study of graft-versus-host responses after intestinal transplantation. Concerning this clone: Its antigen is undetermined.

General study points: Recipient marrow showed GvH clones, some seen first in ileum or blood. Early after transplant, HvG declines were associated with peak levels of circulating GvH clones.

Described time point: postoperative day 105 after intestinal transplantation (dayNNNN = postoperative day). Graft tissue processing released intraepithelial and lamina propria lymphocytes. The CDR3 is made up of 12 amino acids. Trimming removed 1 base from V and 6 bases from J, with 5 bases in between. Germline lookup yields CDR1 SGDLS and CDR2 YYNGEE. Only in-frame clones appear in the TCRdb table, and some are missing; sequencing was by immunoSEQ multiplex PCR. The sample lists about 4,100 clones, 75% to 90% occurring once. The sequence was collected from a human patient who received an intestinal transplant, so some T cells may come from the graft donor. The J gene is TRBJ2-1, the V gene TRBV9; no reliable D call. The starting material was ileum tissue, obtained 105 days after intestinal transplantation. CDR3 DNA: TGTGCCAGCAGCGTACAATTCAATGAGCAGTTCTTC. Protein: CASSVQFNEQFF.